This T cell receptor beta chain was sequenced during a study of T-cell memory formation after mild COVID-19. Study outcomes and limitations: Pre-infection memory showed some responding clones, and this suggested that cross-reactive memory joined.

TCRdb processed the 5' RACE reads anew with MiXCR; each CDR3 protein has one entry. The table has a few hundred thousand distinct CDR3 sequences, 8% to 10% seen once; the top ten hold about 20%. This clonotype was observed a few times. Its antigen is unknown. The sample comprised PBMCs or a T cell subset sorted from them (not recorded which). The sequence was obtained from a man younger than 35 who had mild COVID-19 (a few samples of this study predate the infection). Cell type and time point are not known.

The CDR3 nucleotides read TGTGCCAGCAGCGTAGGGGGGGGCCAGGGGAATGAGCAGTTCTTC. It encodes CASSVGGGQGNEQFF. The V gene is TRBV9, the J gene TRBJ2-1, with D possibly matching TRBD2 (7 bases). The CDR3 is 15 residues long. Germline CDR1 SGDLS, CDR2 YYNGEE. Trimming left V 0 bases short and J 7 bases short, with 14 bases between. Variable domain in full (rest from reference TRBV9 and TRBJ2-1): DSGVTQTPKHLITATGQRVTLRCSPRSGDLSVYWYQQSLDQGLQFLIQYYNGEERAKGNILERFSAQQFPDLHSELNLSSLELGDSALYFCASSVGGGQGNEQFFGPGTRLTVL.